This TCR beta chain came from a study of T cells in Graves' hyperthyroidism and ophthalmopathy. If no ophthalmopathy progression occurred within 18 months, Graves' hyperthyroidism was stable. Criteria for exclusion of patients were uncontrolled infection, other autoimmune disease, pregnancy or lactation. Study findings and constraints: Most expanded thyroid clonotypes above 0.001 also appeared in blood. The model identified upcoming ophthalmopathy a median approximately six months ahead of onset.

The germline CDR1 and CDR2 sequences are SNHLY and FYNNEI. Trimming removed 4 bases at V and 6 bases at J, with 16 bases between. The CDR3 totals 15 residues. About this clonotype: The antigen is unknown.

Regions amplified from RNA transcripts were the TCR beta CDR3 regions. First-round RT-PCR with HTBI primers amplified the TCR CDR3 region. MiXCR, applied by TCRdb to the multiplex PCR reads, yields one record per CDR3 protein. The sample has 610,000 or so distinct CDR3 sequences, roughly 46% seen once. Sequenced: peripheral blood or thyroid tissue (not recorded which). This TCR came from a woman younger than 30 with Graves' hyperthyroidism. The chain employs TRBV2 and TRBJ1-3, with D perhaps TRBD1 (6 bases). CDR3 loop: CASSAKTGTQNTIYF. CDR3 coding DNA: TGTGCCAGCAGTGCTAAGACAGGAACGCAAAACACCATATATTTT.